The 28 T cell receptor beta chains below come from one sample, sequenced in a study of blood T cell repertoires in COVID-19. Libraries were prepared by immunoSEQ multiplex PCR; TCRdb keeps only in-frame clonotypes and omits some of them. The sample shows roughly 400,000 clones, approximately 89% of them seen only once. The specimen sequenced was peripheral blood. These TCRs come from an older woman with COVID-19, enrolled during active disease.

The V and J genes are TRBV7-2 and TRBJ1-6; the D gene is possibly TRBD1 (6 bases). This CDR3 has 16 residues. Looked up from germline, CDR1 is SGHTA and CDR2 is FQGNSA. The ends were cut back, 3 bases at V and 8 bases at J, with 17 bases in the middle. The CDR3 DNA is TGTGCCAGCAGCTTCAAAATAGGGGGTTCATATTCACCCCTCCACTTT. Encoded protein: CASSFKIGGSYSPLHF. Combining the CDR3 with reference TRBV7-2 and TRBJ1-6 gives the whole variable domain GAGVSQSPSNKVTEKGKDVELRCDPISGHTALYWYRQSLGQGLEFLIYFQGNSAPDKSGLPSDRFSAERTGGSVSTLTIQRTQQEDSAVYLCASSFKIGGSYSPLHFGNGTRLTVT.

The chain couples TRBV10-3 to TRBJ2-1; 7 positions agree with TRBD2. The CDR3 has 15 residues. CDR1 and CDR2 from the germline V gene are ENHRY and SYGVKD. The V gene end was trimmed by 6 bases and the J gene end by 2 bases; junction bases not matched to a gene: 7. The DNA for the CDR3 is TGTGCCATCAGCCTCATAGCGGGTACCTACAATGAGCAGTTCTTC. Translating it yields CAISLIAGTYNEQFF.

J is TRBJ2-1 and V is TRBV5-1, with a tentative D call TRBD2 (5 bases). The CDR3 totals 15 residues. V was clipped by 0 bases and J by 2 bases, with 9 bases between them. Germline lookup yields CDR1 SGHRS and CDR2 YFSETQ. The CDR3 region is CASSLVGETYNEQFF. The CDR3, as DNA: TGCGCCAGCAGCTTGGTCGGGGAGACCTACAATGAGCAGTTCTTC. Using reference TRBV5-1 and TRBJ2-1 for the parts outside the CDR3, the full variable domain is KAGVTQTPRYLIKTRGQQVTLSCSPISGHRSVSWYQQTPGQGLQFLFEYFSETQRNKGNFPGRFSGRQFSNSRSEMNVSTLELGDSALYLCASSLVGETYNEQFFGPGTRLTVL.

The chain couples TRBV20-1 to TRBJ2-3, with 12 bases matching TRBD2. The CDR3 covers 17 residues. After removal of 3 bases from V and 3 bases from J, the junction contained 10 bases not matched to a gene. The germline V gene has CDR1 DFQATT and CDR2 SNEGSKA (reference sequence). CDR3 loop: CSASSRGLAGPTDTQYF. The CDR3 DNA follows: TGCAGTGCTAGTAGCCGTGGACTAGCGGGACCAACAGATACGCAGTATTTT.

V gene TRBV29-1 combines with J gene TRBJ1-2, with D perhaps TRBD1 (6 bases). The length of the CDR3 is 12 residues. Per germline, CDR1 SQVTM and CDR2 ANQGSEA. V lost 6 bases to trimming and J lost 8 bases, with 16 bases between them. CDR3 DNA sequence: TGCAGCGTCGACGGGCCTACAGGGGGCTACACCTTC. This encodes CSVDGPTGGYTF.

A remark on this clone: Other DNA variants within this sample encode the same CDR3. The CDR3 spells CASSSRTGNTEAFF. CDR3 coding DNA: TGTGCCAGCAGTTCTCGGACAGGGAACACTGAAGCTTTCTTT. The chain uses TRBV6-5 and TRBJ1-1, with 7 positions matching TRBD1. Germline CDR1 MNHEY, CDR2 SVGAGI. The CDR3 runs 14 residues. V lost 4 bases to trimming and J lost 1 base; unmatched junction nucleotides: 3.

The chain is built from TRBV7-7 and TRBJ2-7; 7 nucleotides align to TRBD1. The CDR3 has 13 amino acids. Germline V gives CDR1 SSHAT, CDR2 FNYEAQ (reference sequence). J was trimmed by 3 bases and V by 2 bases; bases with no gene match: 1. For the CDR3, the DNA is TGTGCCAGCAGCTTAAGGGACAGCTACGAGCAGTACTTC. This encodes CASSLRDSYEQYF.

V gene TRBV4-1 combines with J gene TRBJ2-7, with a possible D match to TRBD2 (6 bases). The germline gives CDR1 MGHRA, CDR2 YSYEKL. This CDR3 region has 15 residues. V lost 4 bases, J lost 5 bases, and 18 bases lay in between. The CDR3 DNA is TGCGCCAGCAGCCTTGCCGGGACCCGGGGGAACGAGCAGTACTTC. Protein product: CASSLAGTRGNEQYF.

The rearrangement uses TRBV27 and TRBJ1-1; 12 bases fit TRBD1. Germline V gene sequence: CDR1 MNHEY, CDR2 SMNVEV (reference sequence). The V and J ends lost 0 bases and 5 bases, in that order; junction bases with no gene match: 22. The CDR3 is 22 amino acids. CDR3 nucleotides: TGTGCCAGCAGTTTATCGATCCGGGACAGGGGGCATCCCTTGGCTATTGGGACTGAAGCTTTCTTT. Translating gives CASSLSIRDRGHPLAIGTEAFF.

V usage is TRBV18 and J usage is TRBJ1-1, with 7 bases aligning to TRBD1. The CDR3 is made up of 13 amino acids. The V gene end was trimmed by 1 base and the J gene end by 6 bases; junction bases not matched to a gene: 2. Germline values: CDR1 KGHSH, CDR2 LQKENI. CDR3 loop: CASSPRQGPEAFF. The CDR3 DNA reads TGTGCCAGCTCACCACGACAGGGCCCTGAAGCTTTCTTT.

Remarks on this clone: The same CDR3 arises from other DNA sequences in this sample as well. The J gene is TRBJ2-7, the V gene TRBV5-1; maybe TRBD2 (6 bases). This CDR3 region has 12 residues. From germline, CDR1 is SGHRS and CDR2 YFSETQ. The V end was cut by 2 bases, the J end by 5 bases, with 8 bases between. CDR3 sequence (DNA): TGCGCCAGCAGCTTAGCGGGTGACGAGCAGTACTTC. This gives the protein CASSLAGDEQYF.

V and J are TRBV18 and TRBJ1-1, with a tentative D call TRBD1 (6 bases). This CDR3 has 18 amino acids. Deletions cut 4 bases from V and 0 bases from J, with 21 bases between. Germline CDR1 KGHSH, CDR2 LQKENI. The CDR3 is CASSLFGQRSGLNTEAFF. DNA for the CDR3: TGTGCCAGCTCACTCTTCGGACAGCGCTCCGGACTGAACACTGAAGCTTTCTTT.

The chain carries TRBV6-5 and TRBJ2-7; TRBD1 matches at 7 bases. CDR1 is MNHEY, CDR2 SVGAGI, per germline. CDR3 length: 15 residues. V gave up 4 bases and J gave up 0 bases; unmatched junction bases: 6. Written as DNA, the CDR3 is TGTGCCAGCAGTTCCGGGACAGAAAGCTCCTACGAGCAGTACTTC. It yields the protein CASSSGTESSYEQYF.

The chain combines TRBV6-5 with TRBJ1-1; TRBD1 matches at 9 bases. Germline trimming cut 2 bases from V and 2 bases from J; bases unmatched to any gene: 6. The CDR3 contains 16 residues. Germline CDR1 reads MNHEY; CDR2 reads SVGAGI. The CDR3 DNA follows: TGTGCCAGCAGTTACGGAGGGACAGGGTTCAACACTGAAGCTTTCTTT. Its protein product is CASSYGGTGFNTEAFF.

The rearrangement uses TRBV5-1 and TRBJ2-1; 7 positions agree with TRBD1. J was trimmed by 3 bases and V by 0 bases; bases with no gene match: 3. The CDR3 extends over 15 amino acids. Germline V gene data show CDR1 as SGHRS and CDR2 as YFSETQ. This CDR3 reads CASSLVGQDYNEQFF. The CDR3 DNA sequence: TGCGCCAGCAGCTTGGTAGGACAGGACTACAATGAGCAGTTCTTC.

This chain links TRBV5-1 with TRBJ1-1, with 8 bases identical to TRBD1. V gave up 2 bases and J gave up 8 bases; unmatched junction bases: 8. This CDR3 spans 14 amino acids. Germline V gives CDR1 SGHRS, CDR2 YFSETQ. The CDR3 region is CASSFQTGAPEAFF. The CDR3 DNA follows: TGCGCCAGCAGCTTTCAGACAGGGGCCCCCGAAGCTTTCTTT.

The chain couples TRBV7-2 to TRBJ2-5, with a possible D match to TRBD2 (6 bases). CDR1 and CDR2 (germline): SGHTA, FQGNSA. The CDR3 consists of 13 residues. V dropped 5 bases and J dropped 0 bases, with 7 bases sitting between them. The chain's CDR3 is CASSRDYQETQYF. The CDR3 DNA follows: TGTGCCAGCAGCAGGGACTACCAAGAGACCCAGTACTTC.

V and J are TRBV10-3 and TRBJ1-2, with TRBD1 identical over 12 bases. V shed 6 bases, J shed 8 bases, and the junction held 16 bases outside the gene matches. The CDR3 has 17 residues. CDR1 and CDR2 from the germline V gene are ENHRY and SYGVKD. Written as DNA, the CDR3 is TGTGCCATCAGGAACCGGGACAGGGGGCGCCAGGTTGAGGGCTACACCTTC. Amino acid sequence: CAIRNRDRGRQVEGYTF.

The table lists this clone with a count of one. This chain joins TRBV18 and TRBJ1-1; D gene ambiguous. Trimming took 4 bases from V and 1 from J, leaving 10 bases between them. Germline CDR1 reads KGHSH; CDR2 reads LQKENI. The CDR3 loop spans 14 amino acids. The DNA of the CDR3 is TGTGCCAGCTCACAAGAAACACAGAACACTGAAGCTTTCTTT. Protein product: CASSQETQNTEAFF.

This chain joins TRBV10-3 and TRBJ2-3, with TRBD2 matching over 9 bases. This CDR3 region has 18 residues. V shed 4 bases and J 0 bases; nucleotides not matched to a gene: 11. CDR1 is ENHRY and CDR2 is SYGVKD in the germline V gene. The CDR3 spells CAISGVAGEITSTDTQYF. CDR3 nucleotides: TGTGCCATCAGTGGGGTAGCGGGAGAAATTACTAGCACAGATACGCAGTATTTT.

This chain links TRBV5-1 with TRBJ2-3; D not resolved. Looked up from germline, CDR1 is SGHRS and CDR2 is YFSETQ. The V end was cut by 0 bases, the J end by 2 bases, with 13 bases between. This CDR3 has 16 residues. Here the CDR3 reads CASSLATLGNTDTQYF. The CDR3 DNA reads as TGCGCCAGCAGCTTGGCCACCCTAGGTAACACAGATACGCAGTATTTT.

J is TRBJ1-5 and V is TRBV6-5; D is unclear. The V end was cut by 4 bases, the J end by 2 bases, with 6 bases between. This CDR3 has 13 amino acids. Germline V lookup: CDR1 MNHEY, CDR2 SVGAGI. CDR3 coding DNA: TGTGCCAGCAGTTTAGTAGGCAATCAGCCCCAGCATTTT. Protein: CASSLVGNQPQHF.

The chain couples TRBV15 to TRBJ2-3; D call uncertain. Trimming stripped 3 bases from V and 2 bases from J, with 3 bases between. CDR1 and CDR2 (germline): LNHNV, YYDKDF (reference sequence). There are 12 residues in the CDR3. The CDR3 DNA follows: TGTGCCACCAGCAGGTACACAGATACGCAGTATTTT. Its protein is CATSRYTDTQYF.

The J gene is TRBJ1-2, the V gene TRBV6-5; 8 bases align to TRBD1. The V segment lost 5 bases and the J segment 5 bases; nucleotides outside the gene matches: 7. This CDR3 region has 14 residues. CDR1 is MNHEY, CDR2 SVGAGI, per germline. The CDR3 nucleotides read TGTGCCAGCAGTCCCGCAGGGGGCGGGTATGGCTACACCTTC. The encoded protein is CASSPAGGGYGYTF.

The genes are TRBV19 and TRBJ2-7, with 8 bases lining up with TRBD1. The junction had 7 bases not matched to a gene; V was cut back by 6 bases and J by 3 bases. From germline, CDR1 is LNHDA and CDR2 SQIVND (reference sequence). CDR3 length: 14 residues. The CDR3 nucleotides are TGTGCCAGTAGATCCGGGACAGGAGGCTACGAGCAGTACTTC. Its protein product is CASRSGTGGYEQYF.

The gene calls are TRBV5-4 and TRBJ1-2; 10 nucleotides line up with TRBD1. The trim removed 2 bases at V and 8 bases at J, leaving 6 bases unmatched. The CDR3 length is 14 residues. Per germline, CDR1 SGHNT and CDR2 YYREEE (reference sequence). CDR3 amino acids: CASSFRQGARGYTF. The CDR3 region has the DNA TGTGCCAGCAGCTTTAGACAGGGGGCGCGGGGCTACACCTTC.

The CDR3 reads CASSLDSGLNNSPLHF. Written as DNA, the CDR3 is TGCGCCAGCAGCTTGGATAGCGGCTTGAATAATTCACCCCTCCACTTT. The genes are TRBV5-1 and TRBJ1-6; D call uncertain. V lost 0 bases, J lost 5 bases, and 12 bases lay in between. This CDR3 contains 16 residues. The germline CDR1 and CDR2 sequences are SGHRS and YFSETQ.

The chain joins TRBV30 to TRBJ1-3; no clear D gene. The germline V gene has CDR1 GTSNPN and CDR2 SVGIG (reference sequence). V was cut by 1 base and J by 4 bases, with 8 bases left in between. The CDR3 is made up of 13 amino acids. The CDR3 protein is CAWSASGGNTIYF. DNA for the CDR3: TGTGCCTGGAGTGCCAGCGGGGGAAACACCATATATTTT.